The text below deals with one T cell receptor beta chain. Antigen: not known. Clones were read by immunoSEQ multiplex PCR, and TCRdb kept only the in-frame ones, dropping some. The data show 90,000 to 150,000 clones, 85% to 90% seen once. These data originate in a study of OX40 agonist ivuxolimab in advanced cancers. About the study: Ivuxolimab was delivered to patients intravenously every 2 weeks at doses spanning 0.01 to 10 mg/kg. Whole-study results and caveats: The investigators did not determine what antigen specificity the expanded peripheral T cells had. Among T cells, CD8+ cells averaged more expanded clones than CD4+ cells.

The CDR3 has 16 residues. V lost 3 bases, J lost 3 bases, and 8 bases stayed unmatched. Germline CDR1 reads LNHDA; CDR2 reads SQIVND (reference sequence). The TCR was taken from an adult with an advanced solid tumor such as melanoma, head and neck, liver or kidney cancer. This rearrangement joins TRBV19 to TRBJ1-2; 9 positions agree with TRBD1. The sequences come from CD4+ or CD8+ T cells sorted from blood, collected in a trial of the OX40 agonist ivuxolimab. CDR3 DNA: TGTGCCAGTAGTATTATCTGGACAGGGGTGGACTATGGCTACACCTTC. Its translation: CASSIIWTGVDYGYTF.